This T cell receptor beta chain was identified during a study of blood T cell repertoires in COVID-19. Looking at the study overall: Researchers got acute and convalescent COVID-19 samples from the United States, Italy and Spain. PBMCs, B-cell-depleted T cells, or T cells provided the cDNA or gDNA that made up the material.

V lost 2 bases and J lost 0; bases outside the gene matches: 8. Germline V gene data show CDR1 as LGHNA and CDR2 as YNFKEQ. CDR3 length: 18 residues. In its sample, this clone was seen a few times. As originally analysed: Amplifying reference gene primers gave estimates of nucleated cell counts. TCRdb's table, derived via immunoSEQ multiplex PCR, lists solely in-frame clones and lacks some. Clonal size and the V and J genes are those of that table, whereas D and trimming came from the DNA. The sample lists 80,000 to 90,000 clones; approximately 85% were seen once. Patients of the Seattle cohort, enrolled during active infection, were followed longitudinally.

The receptor was isolated from a woman older than 75 with COVID-19, enrolled during active disease. The specimen was peripheral blood. The chain carries TRBV4-2 and TRBJ1-4, with 8 bases aligning to TRBD1. The CDR3 loop reads CASSQWTGKGATNEKLFF. The CDR3 nucleotides read TGTGCCAGCAGCCAATGGACAGGGAAAGGGGCAACTAATGAAAAACTGTTTTTT.